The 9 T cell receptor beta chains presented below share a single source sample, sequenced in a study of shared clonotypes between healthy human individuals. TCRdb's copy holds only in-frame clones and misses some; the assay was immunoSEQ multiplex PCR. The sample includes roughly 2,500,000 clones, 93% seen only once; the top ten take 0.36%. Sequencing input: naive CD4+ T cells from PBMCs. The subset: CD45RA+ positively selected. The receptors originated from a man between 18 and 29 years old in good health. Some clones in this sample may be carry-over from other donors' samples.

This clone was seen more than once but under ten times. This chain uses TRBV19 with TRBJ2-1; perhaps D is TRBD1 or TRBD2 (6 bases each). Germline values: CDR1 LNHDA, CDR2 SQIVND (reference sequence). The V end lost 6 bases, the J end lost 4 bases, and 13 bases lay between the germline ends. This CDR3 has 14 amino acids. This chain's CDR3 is CASSPGAVYNEQFF. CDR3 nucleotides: TGTGCCAGTAGCCCGGGGGCGGTGTACAATGAGCAGTTCTTC.

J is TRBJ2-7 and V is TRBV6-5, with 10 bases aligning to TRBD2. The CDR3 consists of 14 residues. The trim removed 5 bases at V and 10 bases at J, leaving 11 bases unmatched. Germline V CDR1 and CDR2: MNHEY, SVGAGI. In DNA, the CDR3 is TGTGCCAGCAGTCGAAGCGGGACTAGCGATCCACAGTACTTC. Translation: CASSRSGTSDPQYF.

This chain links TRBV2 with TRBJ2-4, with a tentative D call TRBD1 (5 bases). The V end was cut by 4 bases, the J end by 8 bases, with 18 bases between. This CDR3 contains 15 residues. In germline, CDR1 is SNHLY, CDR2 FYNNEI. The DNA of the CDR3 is TGTGCCAGCAGTGCCATGCCTTCTAGGGGCGACATTCAGTACTTC. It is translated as CASSAMPSRGDIQYF. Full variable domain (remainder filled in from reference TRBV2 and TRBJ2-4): EPEVTQTPSHQVTQMGQEVILRCVPISNHLYFYWYRQILGQKVEFLVSFYNNEISEKSEIFDDQFSVERPDGSNFTLKIRSTKLEDSAMYFCASSAMPSRGDIQYFGAGTRLSVL.

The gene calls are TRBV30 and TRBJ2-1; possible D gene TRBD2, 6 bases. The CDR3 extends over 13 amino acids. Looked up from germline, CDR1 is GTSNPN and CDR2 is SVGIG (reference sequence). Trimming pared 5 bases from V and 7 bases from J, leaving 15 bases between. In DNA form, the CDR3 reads TGTGCCTGGCGGACGGGAGTGGGGAATGAGCAGTTCTTC. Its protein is CAWRTGVGNEQFF.

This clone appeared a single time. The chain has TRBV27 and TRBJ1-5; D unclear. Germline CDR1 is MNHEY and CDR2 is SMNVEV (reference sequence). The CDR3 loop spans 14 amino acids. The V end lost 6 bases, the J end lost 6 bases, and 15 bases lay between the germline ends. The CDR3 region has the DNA TGTGCCAGCAGGGGAGCGGGAGCGGGTCAGCCCCAGCATTTT. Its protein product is CASRGAGAGQPQHF.

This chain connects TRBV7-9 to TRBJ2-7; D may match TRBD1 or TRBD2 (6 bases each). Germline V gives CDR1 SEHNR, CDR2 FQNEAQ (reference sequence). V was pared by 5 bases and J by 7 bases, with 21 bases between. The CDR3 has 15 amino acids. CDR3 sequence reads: CASSTGAQGGDEQYF. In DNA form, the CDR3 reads TGTGCCAGCAGCACGGGGGCACAGGGCGGAGATGAGCAGTACTTC.

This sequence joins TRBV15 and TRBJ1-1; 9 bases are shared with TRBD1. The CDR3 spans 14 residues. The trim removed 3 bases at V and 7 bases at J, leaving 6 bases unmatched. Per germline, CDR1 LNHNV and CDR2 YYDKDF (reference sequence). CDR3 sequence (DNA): TGTGCCACCAGCAGGGGACAGGGTGCCAATGAAGCTTTCTTT. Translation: CATSRGQGANEAFF.

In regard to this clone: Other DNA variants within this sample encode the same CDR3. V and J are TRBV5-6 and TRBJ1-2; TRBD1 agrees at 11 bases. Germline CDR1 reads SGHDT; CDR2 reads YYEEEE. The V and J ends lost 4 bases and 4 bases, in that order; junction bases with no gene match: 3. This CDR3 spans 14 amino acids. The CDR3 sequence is CASSLGQGGYGYTF. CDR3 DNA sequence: TGTGCCAGCAGCCTGGGACAGGGGGGCTATGGCTACACCTTC.

The CDR3 loop is CSAHRAEETQYF. CDR3 nucleotides: TGCAGCGCCCACCGGGCCGAAGAGACCCAGTACTTC. The gene calls are TRBV29-1 and TRBJ2-5, with D unclear. Trimming left V 7 bases short and J 3 bases short, with 12 bases between. The germline V gene encodes CDR1 SQVTM and CDR2 ANQGSEA. This CDR3 is built from 12 residues. The full variable domain, in which reference TRBV29-1 and TRBJ2-5 provide the parts outside the CDR3, is SAVISQKPSRDICQRGTSLTIQCQVDSQVTMMFWYRQQPGQSLTLIATANQGSEATYESGFVIDKFPISRPNLTFSTLTVSNMSPEDSSIYLCSAHRAEETQYFGPGTRLLVL.